These 17 T cell receptor beta chains originate from one sample sequenced in a study of OX40 agonist ivuxolimab in advanced cancers. The assay was immunoSEQ multiplex PCR, and TCRdb's table has in-frame clones only and misses some. The table includes 70,000 to 100,000 clones, around four fifths detected once. Sequencing was performed on CD4+ or CD8+ T cells sorted from blood, taken in a trial of the OX40 agonist ivuxolimab. Receptor source: an adult with an advanced solid tumor such as melanoma, head and neck, liver or kidney cancer.

The rearrangement joins TRBV7-9 to TRBJ1-1; a weak D match, TRBD1 (5 bases). This CDR3 spans 12 amino acids. V was pared by 5 bases and J by 7 bases, with 11 bases between. Germline V CDR1 and CDR2: SEHNR, FQNEAQ (reference sequence). The CDR3 protein is CASSTRGDEAFF. CDR3 DNA: TGTGCCAGCAGCACCAGAGGGGATGAAGCTTTCTTT.

The chain combines TRBV7-6 with TRBJ2-2; D unresolved. The CDR3 has 15 amino acids. The V gene lost 5 bases and the J gene lost 4 bases, with 14 bases spanning the gap. CDR1 and CDR2 (germline): SGHVS, FNYEAQ. The CDR3 bases are TGTGCCAGCAGCAAAGCTAGGCAGAGCACCGGGGAGCTGTTTTTT. Protein sequence: CASSKARQSTGELFF.

The chain couples TRBV6-6 to TRBJ1-1; 8 bases are shared with TRBD1. J gave up 7 bases and V 5 bases, and 3 bases lay outside the gene matches. The CDR3 has 12 amino acids. The germline CDR1 and CDR2 sequences are MNHNY and SVGAGI (reference sequence). The CDR3 DNA reads as TGTGCCAGCAGTGGACAGGGACTTGAAGCTTTCTTT. Its protein product is CASSGQGLEAFF.

The rearrangement uses TRBV7-3 and TRBJ2-3; 8 bases align to TRBD2. Germline assignment: CDR1 SGHTA and CDR2 FQGTGA. This CDR3 comprises 17 residues. Trimming removed 1 base from V and 2 bases from J; junction bases left unmatched: 8. CDR3 DNA sequence: TGTGCCAGCAGCTTAAACCCCGGGGGGGCGCCCACAGATACGCAGTATTTT. This sequence encodes CASSLNPGGAPTDTQYF.

V is TRBV18 and J is TRBJ1-6; D is perhaps TRBD1 (6 bases). V shed 3 bases and J shed 7 bases, with 13 bases lying between them. The CDR3 totals 15 residues. CDR1 is KGHSH, CDR2 LQKENI, per germline. In nucleotides, the CDR3 is TGTGCCAGCTCACCTTTCGACGGACAGAATTCACCCCTCCACTTT. This codes for CASSPFDGQNSPLHF.

CDR3 DNA: TGTGCCAGCTCACGAGTGTCAGGGGGAGGATCTGGAAACACCATATATTTT. Protein sequence: CASSRVSGGGSGNTIYF. V and J are TRBV18 and TRBJ1-3; 7 positions agree with TRBD1. There are 17 residues in the CDR3. V gave up 4 bases and J gave up 1 base; unmatched junction bases: 10. Germline CDR1 is KGHSH and CDR2 is LQKENI.

The chain recombines TRBV19 with TRBJ2-6; D uncertain. Deletions cut 6 bases from V and 0 bases from J, with 3 bases between. Germline values: CDR1 LNHDA, CDR2 SQIVND (reference sequence). CDR3 size: 13 residues. CDR3 amino acids: CASRDSGANVLTF. CDR3 nucleotides: TGTGCCAGTAGGGACTCTGGGGCCAACGTCCTGACTTTC.

V usage is TRBV5-6 and J usage is TRBJ2-5; 8 nucleotides agree with TRBD2. CDR3 length: 13 residues. J gave up 5 bases and V 0 bases, and 0 bases lay outside the gene matches. From germline, CDR1 is SGHDT and CDR2 YYEEEE. The CDR3 protein is CASSLAGGETQYF. The DNA of the CDR3 is TGTGCCAGCAGCTTGGCGGGGGGGGAGACCCAGTACTTC.

The J gene is TRBJ1-2, the V gene TRBV27; D is unresolved. Germline V CDR1 and CDR2: MNHEY, SMNVEV (reference sequence). The CDR3 totals 15 residues. Trimming pared 5 bases from V and 4 bases from J, leaving 17 bases between. The CDR3 bases are TGTGCCAGCAGTCCAGGACGGCGCCCTCTCTATGGCTACACCTTC. Translated: CASSPGRRPLYGYTF.

Only one count was recorded for this clone. V usage is TRBV28 and J usage is TRBJ2-7; 7 positions agree with TRBD1. Germline trimming cut 10 bases from V and 1 base from J; bases unmatched to any gene: 4. The CDR3 covers 12 residues. Looked up from germline, CDR1 is MDHEN and CDR2 is SYDVKM. The CDR3 sequence is CAIRDRSYEQYF. The CDR3 nucleotides are TGTGCCATCCGGGACAGATCCTACGAGCAGTACTTC.

This clone was recorded once. CDR3 region: CASSSGTGNNSPLHF. The CDR3 DNA reads as TGTGCCAGCAGCTCCGGGACAGGGAATAATTCACCCCTCCACTTT. The gene calls are TRBV6-5 and TRBJ1-6; 9 bases align to TRBD1. The CDR3 has 15 residues. The germline V gene has CDR1 MNHEY and CDR2 SVGAGI. J was trimmed by 5 bases and V by 6 bases; bases with no gene match: 5.

The J gene is TRBJ1-6, the V gene TRBV28, with 8 bases lining up with TRBD1. V lost 9 bases, J lost 3 bases, and 10 bases stayed unmatched. Germline V gene data show CDR1 as MDHEN and CDR2 as SYDVKM. The CDR3 consists of 16 residues. The CDR3, as DNA: TGTGCCAGTAAAGGGGGACAGGTCCTCTATAATTCACCCCTCCACTTT. Amino acid sequence: CASKGGQVLYNSPLHF.

The chain carries TRBV27 and TRBJ2-1; no reliable D call. The germline V gene encodes CDR1 MNHEY and CDR2 SMNVEV (reference sequence). The V and J ends lost 1 base and 5 bases respectively, with 6 bases between them. The CDR3 is made up of 13 amino acids. Here the CDR3 reads CASSLLRNNEQFF. The CDR3 nucleotides are TGTGCCAGCAGTTTATTACGGAACAATGAGCAGTTCTTC.

This clone was observed a few times. The chain employs TRBV5-1 and TRBJ2-7, with D perhaps being TRBD1 or TRBD2 (5 bases each). From germline, CDR1 is SGHRS and CDR2 YFSETQ. The CDR3 consists of 14 residues. The germline V and J ends were trimmed by 0 bases and 2 bases, with 9 bases remaining between them. DNA of the CDR3: TGCGCCAGCAGCTTGGGGGGGAAACCCTACGAGCAGTACTTC. The encoded protein is CASSLGGKPYEQYF.

The chain recombines TRBV6-5 with TRBJ1-4, with 8 bases identical to TRBD1. Germline V gene data show CDR1 as MNHEY and CDR2 as SVGAGI. V lost 5 bases to trimming and J lost 7 bases; unmatched junction nucleotides: 3. The CDR3 runs 13 residues. The CDR3 DNA reads as TGTGCCAGCAGTCCAGGGGGCCTTGAAAAACTGTTTTTT. Encoded protein: CASSPGGLEKLFF.

The rearrangement links TRBV7-2 to TRBJ2-5, with a tentative D call TRBD1 (5 bases). Trimming stripped 2 bases from V and 3 bases from J, with 10 bases between. In germline, CDR1 is SGHTA, CDR2 FQGNSA. The CDR3 totals 14 residues. The CDR3 DNA reads TGTGCCAGCAGCTTAATGGCAGGGAAAGAGACCCAGTACTTC. It specifies CASSLMAGKETQYF. The full variable domain, rest sourced from reference TRBV7-2 and TRBJ2-5, is GAGVSQSPSNKVTEKGKDVELRCDPISGHTALYWYRQSLGQGLEFLIYFQGNSAPDKSGLPSDRFSAERTGGSVSTLTIQRTQQEDSAVYLCASSLMAGKETQYFGPGTRLLVL.

The chain has TRBV13 and TRBJ2-7, with D perhaps TRBD1 or TRBD2 (5 bases each). The germline V and J ends were trimmed by 6 bases and 1 base, with 13 bases remaining between them. This CDR3 region has 14 residues. Germline loops: CDR1 PRHDT, CDR2 FYEKMQ (reference sequence). The CDR3 loop is CASRSRDRSYEQYF. CDR3 DNA sequence: TGTGCCAGCAGATCCCGGGACCGATCCTACGAGCAGTACTTC.